Listed here are 26 T cell receptor beta chains from one sample, sequenced in a study of blood T cell repertoires in COVID-19. Libraries were prepared by immunoSEQ multiplex PCR; TCRdb keeps only in-frame clonotypes and omits some of them. Of more than 150,000 clones listed, around three quarters are singletons. Sequencing was carried out using peripheral blood. These receptor sequences come from a man in his fifties or sixties with active or convalescent COVID-19.

The chain links TRBV19 to TRBJ1-6, with 10 bases fitting TRBD1. Looked up from germline, CDR1 is LNHDA and CDR2 is SQIVND (reference sequence). The CDR3 length is 18 residues. The V segment lost 8 bases and the J segment 7 bases; nucleotides outside the gene matches: 17. CDR3 bases: TGTGCCAGTCGACGGCGTTCGGGACAGGGGAGTCGAAATTCACCCCTCCACTTT. Translation: CASRRRSGQGSRNSPLHF.

The J gene is TRBJ1-2, the V gene TRBV11-2, with TRBD1 identical over 7 bases. Germline V gives CDR1 SGHAT, CDR2 FQNNGV. After removal of 1 base from V and 8 bases from J, the junction contained 7 bases not matched to a gene. The CDR3 extends over 14 amino acids. The CDR3 protein is CASSLAPGGGGYTF. CDR3 nucleotides: TGTGCCAGCAGCTTAGCCCCAGGGGGAGGAGGCTACACCTTC.

The gene calls are TRBV27 and TRBJ1-6, with 7 bases fitting TRBD1. Per germline, CDR1 MNHEY and CDR2 SMNVEV (reference sequence). V shed 5 bases, J shed 10 bases, and the junction held 11 bases outside the gene matches. There are 15 residues in the CDR3. CDR3 bases: TGTGCCAGCAGTCGCCAAAACAGGGGTAACTCACCCCTCCACTTT. Its protein product is CASSRQNRGNSPLHF.

The J gene is TRBJ2-7, the V gene TRBV9; 8 bases line up with TRBD2. With 0 bases clipped from V and 0 bases from J, the junction kept 14 bases outside the gene matches. From germline, CDR1 is SGDLS and CDR2 YYNGEE. The CDR3 has 19 amino acids. The CDR3 nucleotides read TGTGCCAGCAGCGTAGGCCCCAGCGCGGGAGGTGCCTACTCCTACGAGCAGTACTTC. Its protein is CASSVGPSAGGAYSYEQYF.

The chain uses TRBV28 and TRBJ2-1, with 7 bases that match TRBD1. Trimming took 6 bases from V and 7 from J; bases not matched to a gene: 18. In germline, CDR1 is MDHEN, CDR2 SYDVKM. This CDR3 spans 17 amino acids. The CDR3 here is CASSNRRQGVLGNEQFF. The CDR3 bases are TGTGCCAGCAGCAATCGGCGTCAGGGGGTTCTTGGTAATGAGCAGTTCTTC.

The rearrangement joins TRBV2 to TRBJ1-4; a weak D match, TRBD1 (5 bases). Germline V gene data show CDR1 as SNHLY and CDR2 as FYNNEI. The length of the CDR3 is 15 residues. The ends were cut back, 6 bases at V and 0 bases at J, with 11 bases in the middle. The CDR3 sequence: CASRGAAATNEKLFF. CDR3 bases: TGTGCCAGCAGAGGGGCGGCTGCAACTAATGAAAAACTGTTTTTT.

The chain links TRBV4-1 to TRBJ2-6, with D possibly TRBD1 on 6 matching bases. CDR1 and CDR2 from the germline V gene are MGHRA and YSYEKL. There are 18 residues in the CDR3. V lost 4 bases, J lost 0 bases, and 16 bases lay in between. The CDR3 loop is CASSLTGTPLSGANVLTF. The CDR3 DNA reads TGCGCCAGCAGCCTCACCGGGACACCCCTCTCTGGGGCCAACGTCCTGACTTTC.

This sequence joins TRBV18 and TRBJ1-4; 9 nucleotides match TRBD1. Germline CDR1 reads KGHSH; CDR2 reads LQKENI. V was clipped by 4 bases and J by 8 bases; unmatched bases: 11. There are 16 residues in the CDR3. The chain's CDR3 is CASSLYMGTGHEKLFF. CDR3 in DNA: TGTGCCAGCTCACTATACATGGGGACAGGGCACGAAAAACTGTTTTTT. Supplemented by reference TRBV18 and TRBJ1-4, the full variable domain reads NAGVMQNPRHLVRRRGQEARLRCSPMKGHSHVYWYRQLPEEGLKFMVYLQKENIIDESGMPKERFSAEFPKEGPSILRIQQVVRGDSAAYFCASSLYMGTGHEKLFFGSGTQLSVL.

The J gene is TRBJ2-5, the V gene TRBV5-1; D possibly corresponds to TRBD2 (5 bases). Trimming shortened V by 4 bases and J by 5 bases, and 6 bases separated the two germline ends. Germline values: CDR1 SGHRS, CDR2 YFSETQ. The CDR3 spans 11 residues. CDR3 bases: TGCGCCAGCAGCGGGGAGGAGACCCAGTACTTC. This translates into CASSGEETQYF.

CDR3 loop: CASSATSGSSYEQYF. The CDR3 coding sequence is TGCGCCAGCAGTGCCACTAGCGGGTCCTCCTACGAGCAGTACTTC. The V gene is TRBV4-1, the J gene TRBJ2-7; 9 nucleotides match TRBD2. CDR3 length equals 15 residues. The V gene's germline CDR1 is MGHRA and CDR2 YSYEKL. J gave up 0 bases and V 6 bases, and 6 bases lay outside the gene matches.

This chain joins TRBV6-6 and TRBJ1-2; 9 bases fit TRBD1. CDR1 is MNHNY and CDR2 is SVGAGI in the germline V gene (reference sequence). V was clipped by 6 bases and J by 6 bases; unmatched bases: 8. The CDR3 length is 14 residues. The CDR3 reads CASSGTGMSNGYTF. In DNA form, the CDR3 reads TGTGCCAGCAGCGGGACAGGGATGTCTAATGGCTACACCTTC.

This clone was seen a handful of times. V gene TRBV18 combines with J gene TRBJ1-3; 10 bases agree with TRBD1. Looked up from germline, CDR1 is KGHSH and CDR2 is LQKENI. The V gene end was trimmed by 3 bases and the J gene end by 7 bases; junction bases not matched to a gene: 12. The CDR3 spans 17 residues. The CDR3 sequence is CASSPLRQGASGNTIYF. CDR3 sequence (DNA): TGTGCCAGCTCACCGCTTCGACAGGGGGCGTCGGGCAACACCATATATTTT.

The rearrangement joins TRBV28 to TRBJ1-1; D unclear. The V end lost 8 bases, the J end lost 2 bases, and 9 bases lay between the germline ends. This CDR3 is built from 12 residues. Germline V gives CDR1 MDHEN, CDR2 SYDVKM. Here the CDR3 DNA reads TGTGCCAGCTTTAGAAGAAACACTGAAGCTTTCTTT. This sequence encodes CASFRRNTEAFF.

The chain recombines TRBV6-2 or TRBV6-3 with TRBJ2-7; D uncertain. CDR1 MNHEY and CDR2 SVGEGT come from the germline V gene. The CDR3 is 13 amino acids. Trimming pared 2 bases from V and 5 bases from J, leaving 10 bases between. The CDR3 loop reads CASSYIGVDEQYF. CDR3 coding DNA: TGTGCCAGCAGTTACATCGGAGTAGACGAGCAGTACTTC.

This rearrangement joins TRBV3-1 (or the pseudogene TRBV3-2) to TRBJ2-5, with 10 bases identical to TRBD2. This CDR3 is built from 17 residues. CDR1 and CDR2 from the germline V gene are LGHDT and YNNKEL (reference sequence). V lost 4 bases and J lost 5; bases outside the gene matches: 13. As DNA, the CDR3 is TGTGCCAGCAGCCTTGGACGGCTAGCGGGAGTGGGTGAGACCCAGTACTTC. Translation gives CASSLGRLAGVGETQYF.

The gene calls are TRBV10-2 and TRBJ1-5, with a tentative D call TRBD1 (5 bases). The V gene lost 5 bases and the J gene lost 2 bases, with 13 bases spanning the gap. The germline CDR1 and CDR2 sequences are WSHSY and SAAADI. This CDR3 has 15 residues. CDR3 protein: CASSQGRVGNQPQHF. CDR3 coding DNA: TGCGCCAGCAGTCAGGGCAGGGTAGGCAATCAGCCCCAGCATTTT.

The rearrangement links TRBV27 to TRBJ2-7; maybe TRBD1 (5 bases). The CDR3 sequence is 15 residues long. The ends were cut back, 3 bases at V and 0 bases at J, with 12 bases in the middle. Germline CDR1 is MNHEY and CDR2 is SMNVEV (reference sequence). The CDR3 loop is CASSFGRTSSYEQYF. In nucleotides, the CDR3 is TGTGCCAGCAGTTTTGGCAGGACAAGCTCCTACGAGCAGTACTTC.

This clone was detected only once. The chain is built from TRBV12-3 or TRBV12-4 and TRBJ1-2; tentative D call: TRBD1 (5 bases). Trimming took off 6 bases at V and 3 bases at J, with 11 bases between the two ends. CDR3 length: 13 amino acids. The CDR3: CASRVGGDYGYTF. The CDR3, as DNA: TGTGCCAGCAGGGTGGGGGGGGACTATGGCTACACCTTC.

This clone was seen only once. The chain links TRBV29-1 to TRBJ1-4; the D is unclear. CDR1 is SQVTM, CDR2 ANQGSEA, per germline. V lost 1 base, J lost 4 bases, and 10 bases lay in between. This CDR3 is built from 14 residues. The chain's CDR3 is CSVEGSGSNEKLFF. The CDR3 bases are TGCAGCGTTGAAGGTTCGGGTAGTAATGAAAAACTGTTTTTT.

The chain carries TRBV19 and TRBJ1-5; D remains unclear. The CDR3 is made up of 13 amino acids. V gave up 6 bases and J gave up 0 bases, with 6 bases separating them. Germline-derived CDR1 and CDR2 are LNHDA and SQIVND (reference sequence). The CDR3, as DNA: TGTGCCAGTAGATGGGCTAGCAATCAGCCCCAGCATTTT. Its translation: CASRWASNQPQHF.

The chain combines TRBV4-2 with TRBJ1-4, with D uncertain. The CDR3 covers 15 residues. Trimming stripped 0 bases from V and 6 bases from J, with 11 bases between. Germline CDR1 and CDR2: LGHNA and YNFKEQ. In DNA form, the CDR3 reads TGTGCCAGCAGCCAAGACCCGGTGAAATATGAAAAACTGTTTTTT. It translates to CASSQDPVKYEKLFF.

This clone was counted a few times. In DNA form, the CDR3 reads TGTGCCAGCAGTGGACCTTACAGGGGAGCCTACGAGCAGTACTTC. Its protein product is CASSGPYRGAYEQYF. The V gene is TRBV28, the J gene TRBJ2-7; 7 nucleotides match TRBD1. The J segment lost 2 bases and the V segment lost 5 bases, leaving 9 bases of the junction unmatched. CDR1 and CDR2 from the germline V gene are MDHEN and SYDVKM. The CDR3 is 15 residues long.

This clone was seen only a few times. The gene calls are TRBV21-1 and TRBJ2-5; no check of the table's D call, TRBD2, against the DNA was made. TRBV21-1 is shown as a pseudogene. The CDR3 contains 16 residues. The CDR3 DNA sequence: TGTGCCAGCAAACCCCCGTTTGACGGGGTCCAAGAGACCCAGTACTTC. Its translation is CASKPPFDGVQETQYF.

The chain is built from TRBV24-1 and TRBJ2-1, with 10 positions matching TRBD1. Unmatched junction bases numbered 10, after V lost 0 bases and J lost 9 bases. Germline lookup yields CDR1 KGHDR and CDR2 SFDVKD. The CDR3 runs to 17 residues. The CDR3 here is CATSDLRTGGGTGEQFF. For the CDR3, the DNA is TGTGCCACCAGTGATTTGCGGACAGGGGGGGGTACAGGTGAGCAGTTCTTC.

The V call is TRBV9, the J call TRBJ1-1; 7 nucleotides agree with TRBD1. The junction had 8 bases not matched to a gene; V was cut back by 4 bases and J by 2 bases. CDR1 and CDR2 (germline): SGDLS, YYNGEE. The CDR3 is 15 amino acids. CDR3 DNA sequence: TGTGCCAGCAGCCCCAGGGGGATCGAAAACACTGAAGCTTTCTTT. This gives the protein CASSPRGIENTEAFF.

This clone was seen a handful of times. The rearrangement joins TRBV10-3 to TRBJ1-1, with 10 bases lining up with TRBD1. The CDR3 is 13 amino acids. Germline trimming cut 10 bases from V and 5 bases from J; bases unmatched to any gene: 7. Germline V CDR1 and CDR2: ENHRY, SYGVKD. This CDR3 reads CATGGTGETEAFF. In nucleotides, the CDR3 is TGTGCCACCGGAGGGACAGGGGAAACTGAAGCTTTCTTT.